These 5 T cell receptor beta chains were sequenced from one sample in a study of OX40 agonist ivuxolimab in advanced cancers. The data were produced by immunoSEQ multiplex PCR, yet TCRdb's version contains in-frame clones alone and is incomplete. The table shows fewer than 95,000 clones, with 75% to 85% occurring only once. The sequenced sample was CD4+ or CD8+ T cells sorted from blood, obtained in a trial of the OX40 agonist ivuxolimab. Receptor source: an adult with an advanced solid tumor such as melanoma, head and neck, liver or kidney cancer.

This clone was detected only once. The chain links TRBV27 to TRBJ1-5; tentative D call: TRBD1 (5 bases). CDR1 is MNHEY, CDR2 SMNVEV, per germline (reference sequence). The CDR3 extends over 21 amino acids. Trimming removed 2 bases at V and 4 bases at J, with 30 bases between. The CDR3 DNA reads as TGTGCCAGCAGTTTAACATCGGGGACTTTTGACCGGCGTGGGGGAAATCAGCCCCAGCATTTT. Translation: CASSLTSGTFDRRGGNQPQHF.

The V gene is TRBV18, the J gene TRBJ1-5; 9 positions match TRBD1. The CDR3 length is 14 residues. With V trimmed by 6 bases and J by 6 bases, 6 bases remained unmatched. The V gene's germline CDR1 is KGHSH and CDR2 LQKENI. In nucleotides, the CDR3 is TGTGCCAGCTCCGCCGGGACAGGGACTCAGCCCCAGCATTTT. This codes for CASSAGTGTQPQHF.

The chain combines TRBV10-3 with TRBJ2-5; the D is unclear. Germline CDR1 ENHRY, CDR2 SYGVKD. Trimming cost V 8 bases and J 1 base, with 11 bases left between them. CDR3 length: 13 residues. Written as DNA, the CDR3 is TGTGCCATCTCTTACTGGTCCCAAGAGACCCAGTACTTC. Translating gives CAISYWSQETQYF.

The genes are TRBV6-6 and TRBJ1-1; D is undetermined. In germline, CDR1 is MNHNY, CDR2 SVGAGI (reference sequence). This CDR3 region has 13 residues. The germline V and J ends were trimmed by 7 bases and 3 bases, with 12 bases remaining between them. CDR3 nucleotides: TGTGCCAGCACCAAGGGTAGAGACACTGAAGCTTTCTTT. Its translation: CASTKGRDTEAFF.

This clone appeared a few times. J is TRBJ2-7 and V is TRBV18; D is perhaps TRBD1 (6 bases). The germline V gene has CDR1 KGHSH and CDR2 LQKENI. The V end was cut by 4 bases, the J end by 6 bases, with 19 bases between. The CDR3 has 15 amino acids. The CDR3 coding sequence is TGTGCCAGCTCACACAGGGTAGGAAAGACGGTCGAGCAGTACTTC. This sequence encodes CASSHRVGKTVEQYF.